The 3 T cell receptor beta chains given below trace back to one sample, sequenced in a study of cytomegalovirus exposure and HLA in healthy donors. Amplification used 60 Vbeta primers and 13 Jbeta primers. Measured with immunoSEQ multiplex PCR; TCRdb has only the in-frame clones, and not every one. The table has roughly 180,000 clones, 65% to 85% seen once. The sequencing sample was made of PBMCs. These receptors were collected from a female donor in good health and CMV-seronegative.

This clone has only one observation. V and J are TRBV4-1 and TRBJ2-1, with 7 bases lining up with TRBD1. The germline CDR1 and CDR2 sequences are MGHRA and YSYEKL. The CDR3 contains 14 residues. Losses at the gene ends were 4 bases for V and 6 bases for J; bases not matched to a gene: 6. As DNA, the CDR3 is TGCGCCAGCAGCCCGGAAAAGGGGGCCAATGAGCAGTTCTTC. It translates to CASSPEKGANEQFF.

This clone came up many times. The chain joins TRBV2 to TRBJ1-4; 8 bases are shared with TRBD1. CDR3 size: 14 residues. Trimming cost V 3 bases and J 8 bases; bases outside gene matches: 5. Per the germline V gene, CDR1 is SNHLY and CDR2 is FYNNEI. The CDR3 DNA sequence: TGTGCCAGCAGTGACAGGGGGCCGGGAGAAAAACTGTTTTTT. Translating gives CASSDRGPGEKLFF.

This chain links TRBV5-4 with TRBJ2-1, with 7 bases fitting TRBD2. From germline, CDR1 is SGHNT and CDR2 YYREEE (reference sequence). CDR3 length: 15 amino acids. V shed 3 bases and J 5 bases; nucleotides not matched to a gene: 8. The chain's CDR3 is CASSSLTSLNNEQFF. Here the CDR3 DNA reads TGTGCCAGCAGCTCACTGACTAGCTTAAACAATGAGCAGTTCTTC.